Shown below are 5 T cell receptor beta chains from a single sample sequenced in a study of cytomegalovirus exposure and HLA in healthy donors. Both 60 Vbeta primers and 13 Jbeta primers went into the PCR. Assay used: immunoSEQ multiplex PCR; TCRdb lists only in-frame clones, some missing. The top ten clones hold about 3.3% of a sample with about 93,000 clones, approximately 72% of them seen once. The sample taken for sequencing was PBMCs. Receptors originate from a woman aged 40 to 49 in good health and CMV-seronegative.

The chain links TRBV5-1 to TRBJ2-1; possible D gene TRBD2, 5 bases. Trimming pared 5 bases from V and 7 bases from J, leaving 16 bases between. CDR1 is SGHRS, CDR2 YFSETQ, per germline. The CDR3 is made up of 14 amino acids. The CDR3 coding sequence is TGCGCCAGCAGTATTAGCGACCCGCGTAATGAGCAGTTCTTC. Its translation: CASSISDPRNEQFF.

The gene calls are TRBV21-1 and TRBJ2-5; whether TRBD2, the table's D call, matches the DNA was not checked. TRBV21-1 is reported as a pseudogene. The CDR3 loop spans 14 amino acids. CDR3 amino acids: CASSKAAAGETQYF. The CDR3 region has the DNA TGTGCCAGCAGCAAAGCGGCGGCCGGGGAGACCCAGTACTTC.

The chain joins TRBV19 to TRBJ2-3, with D possibly being TRBD1 (6 bases). V was pared by 3 bases and J by 0 bases, with 10 bases between. This CDR3 spans 15 amino acids. The V gene's germline CDR1 is LNHDA and CDR2 SQIVND (reference sequence). The CDR3 protein is CASSIGQSSTDTQYF. CDR3 bases: TGTGCCAGTAGTATTGGACAGTCGAGCACAGATACGCAGTATTTT. The full variable domain, rest sourced from reference TRBV19 and TRBJ2-3, is DGGITQSPKYLFRKEGQNVTLSCEQNLNHDAMYWYRQDPGQGLRLIYYSQIVNDFQKGDIAEGYSVSREKKESFPLTVTSAQKNPTAFYLCASSIGQSSTDTQYFGPGTRLTVL.

The chain employs TRBV11-2 and TRBJ2-7, with a tentative D call TRBD1 (6 bases). The CDR3 runs 15 residues. Germline lookup yields CDR1 SGHAT and CDR2 FQNNGV. With 3 bases removed from V and 5 bases from J, the gap between germline ends came to 17 bases. CDR3 bases: TGTGCCAGCAGCTTTCGAAGGGACACAATGAACGAGCAGTACTTC. Encoded protein: CASSFRRDTMNEQYF.

This clone appeared a single time. The CDR3 nucleotides are TGTGCCAGCAGTTTATTTCAGGGGGCAATGGAGCAGTACTTC. Translating it yields CASSLFQGAMEQYF. The chain links TRBV28 to TRBJ2-7; 8 bases are shared with TRBD1. The CDR3 sequence is 14 residues long. Germline V gives CDR1 MDHEN, CDR2 SYDVKM. V lost 1 base, J lost 7 bases, and 6 bases stayed unmatched.